This T cell receptor (beta chain) was retrieved from a study of type 1 regulatory T cells. Background on the study: T-allo10 is a Tr1-enriched, alloantigen-specific CD4 T cell product made in vitro.

Using its own MiXCR run on the reads, TCRdb lists one record per CDR3 protein. The sample has 25,000 or so distinct CDR3 sequences, around 77% seen once. Graft donor-derived T-allo10 cells were described as host-alloantigen-specific, anergic, and alloantigen-specifically suppressive. This CDR3 has 15 amino acids. The J segment lost 0 bases and the V segment lost 1 base, leaving 3 bases of the junction unmatched. Germline-derived CDR1 and CDR2 are LGHNA and YSLEER. Concerning this clonotype: Antigen specificity is unknown.

This chain connects TRBV4-3 to TRBJ2-7, with 7 bases lining up with TRBD2. Sequencing was done on a sample of cultured T cells, either the whole culture or a sorted T cell fraction (not recorded which). Sample subset: Tr1-enriched cell product generated in vitro against host alloantigens. The receptor was derived from a human donor in good health. CDR3 nucleotides: TGCGCCAGCAGCCAAGCGGGGGGTTCCTCCTACGAGCAGTACTTC. Amino acids: CASSQAGGSSYEQYF.